The entry that follows covers one TCR beta chain sequence. What it recognizes is unknown. These data belong to a study of T cell responses to AZD1222 COVID-19 vaccine. Study-level findings and limits: The span of vaccine-associated CD4 TCRs extended across spike, with dominance at 160-218 and 743-854. Clonal diversity may have been underestimated in mostly white British donors.

Germline CDR1 SGHTA, CDR2 FQGNSA. Trimming removed 5 bases from V and 3 bases from J, with 16 bases in between. CDR3 length: 15 amino acids. Using immunoSEQ multiplex PCR, the repertoire was profiled, and TCRdb retains in-frame clones only, with some absent. This sample has roughly 110,000 clones, with 88% found just once. Pooled in the analysis were second doses at about 4 or about 12 weeks. Sequencing used peripheral blood, obtained 28 days after the second AZD1222 dose. This receptor was obtained from an adult who received the AZD1222 COVID-19 vaccine. The chain couples TRBV7-2 to TRBJ1-2, with a tentative D call TRBD1 (5 bases). CDR3 residues: CASSPQWDGYYGYTF. DNA of the CDR3: TGTGCCAGCAGCCCACAATGGGACGGTTACTATGGCTACACCTTC.